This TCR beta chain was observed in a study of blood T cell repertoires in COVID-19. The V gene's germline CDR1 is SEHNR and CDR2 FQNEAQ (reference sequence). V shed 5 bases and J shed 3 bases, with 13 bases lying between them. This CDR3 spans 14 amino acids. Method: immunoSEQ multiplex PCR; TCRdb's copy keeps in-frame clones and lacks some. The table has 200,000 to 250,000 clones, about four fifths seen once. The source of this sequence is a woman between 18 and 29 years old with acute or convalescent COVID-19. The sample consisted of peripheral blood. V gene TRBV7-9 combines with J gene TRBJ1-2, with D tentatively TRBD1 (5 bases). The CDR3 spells CASSPPGHYYGYTF. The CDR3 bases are TGTGCCAGCAGCCCCCCCGGACACTACTATGGCTACACCTTC.